This record covers a single T cell receptor beta chain. This sample was included in a study of T-cell reconstitution after alpha-beta-depleted transplantation in children. The ends were cut back, 4 bases at V and 6 bases at J, with 7 bases in the middle. This CDR3 comprises 11 residues. Preparation of the TCRbeta library used unique molecular identifiers. TCRdb re-analysed the PCR reads in MiXCR, keeping a single row per CDR3 protein. In the table there are under 450,000 distinct CDR3 sequences, more than 10% of which are singletons. The sequence was collected from a human donor who donated a stem cell graft to a child with Fanconi anemia. The genes are TRBV12-3 or TRBV12-4 and TRBJ2-7; a weak D match, TRBD2 (6 bases). The sequencing used PBMCs, collected from the stem cell graft. The CDR3 region is CASSYGGEQYV. Written as DNA, the CDR3 is TGTGCCAGCAGTTACGGGGGCGAGCAGTACGTC.